This TCR beta chain stems from a study of naive and memory T cell subsets (dated by TCRdb to 2017 to 2019). About the study as a whole: An open-source, UMI-based TCR alpha and beta sequencing pipeline was applied to sorted naive and memory peripheral blood T cell subsets. RNA was DNase-treated and reverse transcribed with TCR constant-region primers, mostly using SuperScript III. IgG serology results and the functional CMV T cell responses were in complete agreement. General conclusions and limits of the study: Gini index rose and Shannon and inverse Simpson diversity fell from naive through CM, EM and EMRA in both CD4 and CD8 cells. RNA-based TCR counts may be affected by expression changes linked to T cell activation and differentiation. A few larger clonotypes were present in naive repertoires, especially CD8 naive repertoires, and these clonotypes were possibly memory cells re-expressing CD45RA. A clonotype was defined as a single alpha or beta chain sequence rather than as a paired alpha/beta receptor. After error correction, over 95% of naive TCR sequences appeared only once, giving much steeper abundance distributions than memory subsets. The abundance of TCRs followed a power law with an exponent that differed between naive and memory subsets yet stayed consistent across the three individuals. The repertoire findings for the naive and memory subsets could not be validated against a ground truth because none was available.

CDR1 ENHRY and CDR2 SYGVKD are derived from the germline V gene. Its CDR3 holds 13 amino acids, cysteine through phenylalanine. Only the CDR3 DNA stays, 39 bases, in frame from base 1. Libraries came from UMI-ligation and nested PCR. To cover both TRBC1 and TRBC2, the beta constant-region primer consisted of an equimolar mix of two oligonucleotides. The ligated cDNA went through four rounds of PCR with nested alpha and beta constant-region primers together with the SP2 primer. A single-stranded oligonucleotide bearing the SP2 primer plus a 12-nucleotide UMI was ligated onto the 3' end of the cDNA by T4 RNA ligase 1. The ligation reaction was incubated at 16°C for about 20-24 hours. PCR2 was typically run as a SYBR Green qPCR and stopped at a predetermined threshold to prevent over-amplification. Every purification after the first one was done using Agencourt AMPure XP magnetic beads. Libraries were quantified by Qubit and checked on a TapeStation, where a main peak was expected near 650 bp. Sequencing of the pooled libraries was done on an Illumina MiSeq using v2 2x251 paired-end kits, which typically yielded roughly 0.95-2.1 million reads per sample. Each sample was pooled at 3 to 5 nM, and about 5-7% PhiX was included to help cluster recognition. For the original study's pipeline: Using tag matching that tolerated one base-pair mismatch, Decombinator assigned V and J genes to FASTQ reads that had been processed by Demultiplexor. Collapsinator used UMIs to correct both sequencing errors and frequency errors arising from PCR heterogeneity. CDR3Translator translated TCRs and extracted CDR3s from the conserved cysteine to the FGXG phenylalanine, flagging non-productive sequences. Gini, Shannon entropy and inverse Simpson indices were computed after subsampling the repertoires to the same number of UMI-defined TCRs. Within the linear range, a power law was fitted to clonotype abundance distributions using maximum likelihood. Similar UMI counts, unique TCR numbers and clonal distributions were obtained with the pipeline and with MIGEC on one naive CD8 sample. In one analysis, naive TCRs also found in any memory subset of the same donor were removed from the naive repertoire. A set of under 8,500 CMV-associated CDR3 sequences, compiled from VDJdb and a published dataset, was used to search the repertoires. TCRdb redid the processing of the public reads, applying fastp at Q25 and MiXCR, and retained in-frame beta chains. Each entry is one CDR3 protein sequence, shown with its most common DNA and genes. The V and J calls were not made by the authors but by TCRdb's processing. For this sample there are around 140,000 distinct CDR3 sequences; roughly 23% appear just once. The top ten constitute about 0.11% of the sample.

This clonotype was observed a few times. Its binding antigen is unknown. One end of the junction does not line up with germline, which may come from a read error. From the second PCR step on, the TCR alpha and beta chain libraries were amplified in separate reactions. CMV status of each donor was established by measuring IFNgamma production from CD4+ T cells after fresh PBMCs were stimulated overnight with CMV viral lysate. CD4 T cells were positively selected using Miltenyi beads, after which CD8 T cells were positively selected from the CD4-negative fraction. After staining for CD3, CD4, CD8, CD45RA, CD27 and a live/dead dye, cells were sorted on a BD Aria II into four subsets based on CD45RA and CD27. Blood was obtained from a few healthy volunteers, and the blood from each volunteer was fractionated into CD4 and CD8 T cells and subsequently into four differentiation subsets. About 110 ml of peripheral blood was taken from each donor, and PBMC were separated by density-gradient centrifugation on Ficoll-Paque PLUS. After sorting, cells were lysed in RLT buffer, RNA was extracted using a Qiagen RNeasy kit, and the extracted RNA was stored at -80 degrees C.

Rearrangement joined TRBV10-3 to TRBJ2-5; 5 matching bases give a weak D call of TRBD2. This receptor was taken from a human donor in good health. Sequencing was carried out using naive CD4+ T cells from blood. The cell subset or site label on this specimen signifies: naive T cells, CD45RA high CD27+. The CDR3 protein: CAISEKNELPGNF. The nucleotide sequence is TGTGCCATCAGTGAGAAAAATGAACTCCCGGGGAACTTC.